This TCR beta chain comes out of a study of CD8 T cells in ankylosing spondylitis. Libraries of TCR beta came from quantitative 5'-RACE with molecular barcodes. TCRdb re-called the 5' RACE reads through MiXCR, storing one row per CDR3 protein. The sample has about 160,000 distinct CDR3 sequences, around a tenth seen once. This clonotype originated in a female donor with ankylosing spondylitis or in good health (not recorded which). The sequenced sample consisted of blood, either unsorted or a sorted T cell fraction (not recorded which).

CDR3 sequence: CASSQLQLAGSEQYF. Written as DNA, the CDR3 is TGTGCCAGCAGCCAATTGCAACTCGCCGGGTCCGAGCAGTACTTC. The chain links TRBV14 to TRBJ2-7; D remains ambiguous. The CDR3 loop spans 15 amino acids. The germline CDR1 and CDR2 sequences are SGHDN and FVKESK. Deletions cut 2 bases from V and 6 bases from J, with 17 bases between.